This entry describes one TCR beta chain. This clone was seen a single time. It has no known antigen specificity. Within one base of it there is no much larger clone, and no base qualities were kept. Taken from the germline V gene (reference sequence), the CDR1 and CDR2 loops are MNHNY and SVGAGI. V is shortened by 5 bases, J by 5 bases, and the region joining them spans 9 bases. There are 12 amino acids in the CDR3, from cysteine to phenylalanine inclusive. The read is trimmed to its CDR3 DNA, 36 bases read in frame from base 1. The Qiagen DNeasy kit was used to extract genomic DNA from unsorted PBMCs and from the negatively selected CD4+ and CD8+ fractions. TCR beta CDR3 regions were subjected to amplification by immunoSEQ multiplex PCR with primers that anneal to V and J segments. A synthetic immune receptor repertoire was used to minimize amplification bias, and remaining bias was computationally removed after sequencing. The published analysis was carried out like this. Custom Python scripts were used to quantify repertoire diversity as the Shannon entropy index. Unsorted, CD4+ and CD8+ repertoires were analyzed separately, except for combined analyses in which CD4+ and CD8+ sequences were merged in silico. Clonal expansion was defined as at least a 2-fold frequency increase after treatment relative to C1D1, with a pseudocount of 0.5 for undetected baseline clones. Clones with 0 or 1 copy at C1D1 were classified as singleton clones, and clones with 2 or more copies were classified as non-singleton clones. Clones expanded in unsorted samples were assigned a CD4+, CD8+ or unknown annotation through matching of protein sequences in sorted samples from the same patient. Wilcoxon tests on paired samples were used to test diversity changes from C1D1 to C4D1. TCRdb carries this immuneACCESS record with in-frame sequences only. Its versions omit some clonotypes, under half of them owing to an unresolved V gene in the studies checked, with the rest unexplained. Clone size and the V and J calls come from that table; the DNA yielded D and trimming. The sample table holds roughly 86,000 clones, of which about 83% were seen once. The top ten clonotypes cover about 17% of the sample.

The time point label for this specimen denotes: cycle 4 day 1 (C4D1), after more than five weeks of nivolumab. Every trial patient had relapsed following autologous stem cell transplantation, and prior brentuximab vedotin exposure was what differed among cohorts A, B and C. The trial cohort included 56 patients with relapsed/refractory classical Hodgkin lymphoma, and each patient had a best overall response of complete response, partial response or progressive disease. Single-agent nivolumab was administered to trial patients in the multi-cohort phase II CheckMate 205 trial. Best overall response was determined by an independent review committee according to the 2007 International Working Group response criteria. Trial PBMCs were collected immediately before nivolumab initiation (C1D1) and during therapy at cycle 2 day 1 and cycle 4 day 1. Peripheral blood was collected in 8 mL Vacutainer Cell Preparation Tubes, from which PBMCs were isolated by centrifugation and then cryopreserved.

The data belong to a study of PD-1 blockade in classical Hodgkin lymphoma (dated by TCRdb to between 2020 and 2021). Describing the broader study: Nivolumab dosing was 3 mg/kg intravenously every 2 weeks, continuing until either disease progression or unacceptable toxicity. A peripheral blood immune signature of response to PD-1 blockade in classical Hodgkin lymphoma was defined using TCR beta sequencing and CyTOF. The paper as a whole reports these results and caveats: Baseline diversity similar to that of newly diagnosed patients was observed in trial patients achieving complete response, whereas significantly lower diversity was observed in partial responders and progressors. By C4D1, a significant rise was seen in CD4+ TCR diversity but not in CD8+ TCR diversity (p=0.0027 vs p=0.16), and the rise was most apparent among complete responders (p=0.02). The study was limited to a single clinical trial cohort, and causes of repertoire differences, possibly disease activity or prior therapy, remained undefined. Lower diversity was observed in patients in whom nivolumab was started less than 1 year after ASCT, and these patients were excluded from later analyses so that confounding by immune reconstitution would be avoided. Baseline TCR diversity was reported as lower in newly diagnosed patients than in healthy donors, and lower still in relapsed/refractory patients.

The sequence came from a human donor with classical Hodgkin lymphoma. The sequence links TRBV6-6 to TRBJ2-5; the D assignment is uncertain and may be TRBD1 or TRBD2, with 6 bases supporting each. The sample here was peripheral blood mononuclear cells (PBMCs), taken before the fourth cycle of nivolumab. CDR3 loop: CASSGGGETQYF. The DNA reads as follows: TGTGCCAGCAGTGGAGGGGGGGAGACCCAGTACTTC.